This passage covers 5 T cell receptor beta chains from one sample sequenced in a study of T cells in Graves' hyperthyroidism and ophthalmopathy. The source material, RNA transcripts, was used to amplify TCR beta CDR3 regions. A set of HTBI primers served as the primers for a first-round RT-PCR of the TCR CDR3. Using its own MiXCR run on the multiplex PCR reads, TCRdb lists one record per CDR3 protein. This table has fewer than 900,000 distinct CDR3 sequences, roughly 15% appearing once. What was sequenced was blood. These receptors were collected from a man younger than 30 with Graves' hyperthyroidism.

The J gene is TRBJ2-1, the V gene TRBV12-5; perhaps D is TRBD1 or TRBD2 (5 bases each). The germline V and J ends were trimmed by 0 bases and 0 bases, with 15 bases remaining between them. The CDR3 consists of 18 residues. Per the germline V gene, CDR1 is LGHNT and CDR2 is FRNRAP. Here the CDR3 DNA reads TGTGCTAGTGGTTTGGTAAAAAAGGGGACGGTCTCCTACAATGAGCAGTTCTTC. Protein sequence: CASGLVKKGTVSYNEQFF.

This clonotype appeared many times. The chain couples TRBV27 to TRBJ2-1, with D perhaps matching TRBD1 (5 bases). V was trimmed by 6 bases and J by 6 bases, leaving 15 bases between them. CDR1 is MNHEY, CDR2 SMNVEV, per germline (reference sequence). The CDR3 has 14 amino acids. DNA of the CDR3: TGTGCCAGCAGCCCCCTAGGGGCCCCCAATGAGCAGTTCTTC. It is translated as CASSPLGAPNEQFF.

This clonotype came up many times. CDR3 sequence reads: CASSPPAGRAFNEQFF. DNA of the CDR3: TGTGCCAGCTCACCTCCGGCCGGGAGGGCCTTCAATGAGCAGTTCTTC. This rearrangement joins TRBV18 to TRBJ2-1, with 8 positions matching TRBD2. With 3 bases clipped from V and 6 bases from J, the junction kept 10 bases outside the gene matches. The CDR3 totals 16 residues. Germline V gives CDR1 KGHSH, CDR2 LQKENI.

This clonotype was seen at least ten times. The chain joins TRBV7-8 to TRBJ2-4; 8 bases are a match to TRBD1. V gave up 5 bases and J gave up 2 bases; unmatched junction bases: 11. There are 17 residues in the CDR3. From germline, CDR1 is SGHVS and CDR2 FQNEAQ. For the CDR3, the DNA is TGTGCCAGCAGCCCAAACAGGGGGAACGTGCCCAAAAACATTCAGTACTTC. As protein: CASSPNRGNVPKNIQYF.

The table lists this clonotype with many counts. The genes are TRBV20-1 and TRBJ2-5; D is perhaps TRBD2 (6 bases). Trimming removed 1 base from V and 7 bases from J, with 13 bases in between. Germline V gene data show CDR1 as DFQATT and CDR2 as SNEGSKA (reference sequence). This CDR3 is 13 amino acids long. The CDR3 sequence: CSARGSGTPTQYF. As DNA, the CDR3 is TGCAGTGCTAGAGGCTCCGGGACTCCGACCCAGTACTTC.